The 26 T cell receptor beta chains listed next were all sequenced from one sample in a study of T cells in Graves' hyperthyroidism and ophthalmopathy. The CDR3 regions of TCR beta were amplified from RNA transcripts. With the HTBI primer set, the TCR CDR3 went through a first round of RT-PCR. One entry per CDR3 protein results from TCRdb running MiXCR on the multiplex PCR reads. This table has a few hundred thousand distinct CDR3 sequences, about 16% appearing once. The sample was blood. These receptors were collected from a young woman with Graves' ophthalmopathy.

This CDR3 is CASGLGLANEQFF. DNA for the CDR3: TGTGCTAGTGGTTTGGGGCTAGCCAATGAGCAGTTCTTC. V and J are TRBV12-5 and TRBJ2-1; a possible D gene is TRBD2 (5 bases). Germline V lookup: CDR1 LGHNT, CDR2 FRNRAP. V was clipped by 1 base and J by 6 bases, with 7 bases between them. The CDR3 spans 13 residues.

This clonotype was counted at least ten times. The chain carries TRBV7-9 and TRBJ2-5; the D gene is possibly TRBD1 (5 bases). The CDR3 totals 16 residues. Germline V gives CDR1 SEHNR, CDR2 FQNEAQ (reference sequence). V was pared by 5 bases and J by 1 base, with 17 bases between. The CDR3: CASSLFSQAFQETQYF. CDR3 DNA: TGTGCCAGCAGCCTATTCTCACAGGCGTTCCAAGAGACCCAGTACTTC.

This clonotype occurred a few times. The gene calls are TRBV5-1 and TRBJ1-1, with D uncertain. Germline-derived CDR1 and CDR2 are SGHRS and YFSETQ. This CDR3 has 15 residues. Trimming shortened V by 4 bases and J by 4 bases, and 17 bases separated the two germline ends. CDR3: CASSPSATRITEAFF. The CDR3 bases are TGCGCCAGCAGCCCCTCCGCGACGAGGATCACTGAAGCTTTCTTT.

This clonotype was seen at least ten times. The chain joins TRBV20-1 to TRBJ2-1; 10 bases are a match to TRBD2. This CDR3 has 22 residues. With V trimmed by 1 base and J by 8 bases, 29 bases remained unmatched. CDR1 DFQATT and CDR2 SNEGSKA come from the germline V gene (reference sequence). CDR3 in DNA: TGCAGTGCTAGAGGTTACACCCCCGAGCGGGAGGGGGACATAGGGTACCAGGATGAGCAGTTCTTC. Protein sequence: CSARGYTPEREGDIGYQDEQFF.

This clonotype was recorded a few times. The V gene is TRBV28, the J gene TRBJ1-4; D gene uncertain. The CDR3 covers 14 residues. Germline CDR1 reads MDHEN; CDR2 reads SYDVKM. Trimming shortened V by 5 bases and J by 7 bases, and 14 bases separated the two germline ends. In nucleotides, the CDR3 is TGTGCCAGCAGTCTTCTGTCAACAAGTGAAAAACTGTTTTTT. As protein: CASSLLSTSEKLFF.

This clonotype was observed a few times. The chain couples TRBV7-9 to TRBJ2-7, with TRBD2 identical over 12 bases. CDR1 and CDR2 (germline): SEHNR, FQNEAQ (reference sequence). After removal of 5 bases from V and 2 bases from J, the junction contained 10 bases not matched to a gene. The CDR3 length is 17 residues. The CDR3: CASSVELGLAGAYEQYF. The CDR3 region has the DNA TGTGCCAGCAGCGTAGAACTGGGACTAGCGGGCGCCTACGAGCAGTACTTC.

This clonotype has more than one count but fewer than ten. The chain uses TRBV29-1 and TRBJ2-5; D is perhaps TRBD2 (6 bases). V gave up 8 bases and J gave up 0 bases, with 19 bases separating them. This CDR3 is 15 amino acids long. CDR1 is SQVTM, CDR2 ANQGSEA, per germline. CDR3 in amino acids: CSTEDRGSYQETQYF. CDR3 DNA: TGCAGCACCGAGGACCGGGGGTCCTACCAAGAGACCCAGTACTTC.

This clonotype was detected ten times or more. V usage is TRBV7-8 and J usage is TRBJ2-5; unclear D gene. The V end was cut by 6 bases, the J end by 5 bases, with 13 bases between. CDR3 size: 13 residues. Germline-derived CDR1 and CDR2 are SGHVS and FQNEAQ. The CDR3 loop reads CASRRAASETQYF. The CDR3 DNA sequence: TGTGCCAGCAGAAGGGCCGCTTCGGAGACCCAGTACTTC.

The rearrangement uses TRBV6-2 or TRBV6-3 and TRBJ2-4, with 8 bases identical to TRBD1. V shed 0 bases, J shed 7 bases, and the junction held 5 bases outside the gene matches. Germline lookup yields CDR1 MNHEY and CDR2 SVGEGT. The CDR3 consists of 15 residues. CDR3 residues: CASSYSWTGTNIQYF. The CDR3, as DNA: TGTGCCAGCAGTTACTCATGGACAGGGACGAACATTCAGTACTTC.

This clonotype came up many times. The gene calls are TRBV2 and TRBJ1-5; 8 bases align to TRBD1. Germline CDR1 is SNHLY and CDR2 is FYNNEI. The CDR3 spans 15 residues. V was pared by 5 bases and J by 2 bases, with 5 bases of the junction left unmatched. The CDR3 sequence is CASSTGGLGNQPQHF. CDR3 DNA sequence: TGTGCCAGCAGTACAGGGGGTCTTGGCAATCAGCCCCAGCATTTT. The full variable domain, rest sourced from reference TRBV2 and TRBJ1-5, is EPEVTQTPSHQVTQMGQEVILRCVPISNHLYFYWYRQILGQKVEFLVSFYNNEISEKSEIFDDQFSVERPDGSNFTLKIRSTKLEDSAMYFCASSTGGLGNQPQHFGDGTRLSIL.

This clonotype came up many times. This sequence joins TRBV3-1 and TRBJ1-1, with no clear D. Germline V gene lookup returns CDR1 LGHDT and CDR2 YNNKEL (reference sequence). The CDR3 spans 16 residues. Trimming took 7 bases from V and 0 from J, leaving 18 bases between them. CDR3 nucleotide sequence: TGTGCCAGCACCCCCCGACGACGGGGATTGAACACTGAAGCTTTCTTT. This encodes CASTPRRRGLNTEAFF.

This clonotype was observed many times. This chain uses TRBV7-2 with TRBJ2-5; the D is unclear. This CDR3 has 14 residues. V was shortened by 1 base and J by 2 bases, with 8 bases between the two germline ends. Germline CDR1 SGHTA, CDR2 FQGNSA. CDR3 nucleotides: TGTGCCAGCAGCTTAGAACCCGCGCAAGAGACCCAGTACTTC. Its translation: CASSLEPAQETQYF.

This clonotype was picked up a small number of times. CDR3 loop: CASSIDSSGNTIYF. Written as DNA, the CDR3 is TGTGCCAGCAGTATAGACAGCTCTGGAAACACCATATATTTT. V usage is TRBV25-1 and J usage is TRBJ1-3; D is possibly TRBD1 (5 bases). There are 14 residues in the CDR3. CDR1 and CDR2 from the germline V gene are MGHDK and SYGVNS. Deletions cut 5 bases from V and 0 bases from J, with 8 bases between.

This chain connects TRBV6-2 or TRBV6-3 to TRBJ2-5; possibly TRBD2 for D (6 bases). The CDR3 sequence is 15 residues long. CDR1 MNHEY and CDR2 SVGEGT come from the germline V gene. The V end lost 5 bases, the J end lost 1 base, and 14 bases lay between the germline ends. CDR3 coding DNA: TGTGCCAGCAGTAGCCCTTGGGACTCCCAAGAGACCCAGTACTTC. Protein sequence: CASSSPWDSQETQYF.

This clonotype was seen repeatedly, ten times or more. CDR3 coding DNA: TGCGCCAGCAGCTCGCAGGGGGCGCCGAACACCGGGGAGCTGTTTTTT. Translated: CASSSQGAPNTGELFF. The chain joins TRBV5-1 to TRBJ2-2; 8 bases align to TRBD1. The CDR3 sequence is 16 residues long. V lost 3 bases and J lost 0; bases outside the gene matches: 4. Germline loops: CDR1 SGHRS, CDR2 YFSETQ.

This clonotype has a handful of counts. The chain joins TRBV5-5 to TRBJ2-3; D unresolved. Trimming cost V 1 base and J 0 bases, with 12 bases left between them. This CDR3 spans 16 amino acids. Germline assignment: CDR1 SGHKS and CDR2 YYEKEE (reference sequence). CDR3 DNA: TGTGCCAGCAGCTTGACTACCCATCCTAGCACAGATACGCAGTATTTT. Translating it yields CASSLTTHPSTDTQYF.

The genes are TRBV4-1 and TRBJ1-5, with 8 bases that match TRBD1. The CDR3 is 18 residues long. Germline loops: CDR1 MGHRA, CDR2 YSYEKL. J was trimmed by 2 bases and V by 1 base; bases with no gene match: 10. The CDR3 here is CASSQGGLTGVGNQPQHF. The CDR3 nucleotides read TGCGCCAGCAGCCAAGGTGGCTTGACAGGGGTTGGCAATCAGCCCCAGCATTTT.

This clonotype appeared a few times. The chain carries TRBV11-2 and TRBJ2-2, with 12 bases fitting TRBD2. CDR3 size: 21 residues. Trimming removed 5 bases from V and 3 bases from J; junction bases left unmatched: 19. Germline CDR1 SGHAT, CDR2 FQNNGV. The CDR3 loop is CASSAITGTGLAGGYTGELFF. Here the CDR3 DNA reads TGTGCCAGCAGCGCTATAACCGGGACAGGTCTAGCGGGAGGGTACACCGGGGAGCTGTTTTTT. The full variable domain, with the rest looked up from reference TRBV11-2 and TRBJ2-2, is EAGVAQSPRYKIIEKRQSVAFWCNPISGHATLYWYQQILGQGPKLLIQFQNNGVVDDSQLPKDRFSAERLKGVDSTLKIQPAKLEDSAVYLCASSAITGTGLAGGYTGELFFGEGSRLTVL.

This chain connects TRBV5-1 to TRBJ2-2; unclear D gene. Germline V gene sequence: CDR1 SGHRS, CDR2 YFSETQ. V lost 6 bases to trimming and J lost 0 bases, with 9 bases between them. The CDR3 runs 14 residues. CDR3 protein: CASNPAPNTGELFF. The CDR3 DNA follows: TGCGCCAGCAACCCAGCCCCGAACACCGGGGAGCTGTTTTTT.

Here the CDR3 DNA reads TGTGCCAGCAGTAGGACAGAAATCTACGAGCAGTACTTC. Protein: CASSRTEIYEQYF. The chain combines TRBV6-1 with TRBJ2-7, with D possibly matching TRBD1 (6 bases). Germline V gene data show CDR1 as MNHNS and CDR2 as SASEGT. With 5 bases removed from V and 3 bases from J, the gap between germline ends came to 11 bases. The CDR3 runs 13 residues.

This clonotype was observed many times. V is TRBV5-1 and J is TRBJ2-1; 8 bases agree with TRBD2. Germline CDR1 SGHRS, CDR2 YFSETQ. After removal of 2 bases from V and 9 bases from J, the junction contained 7 bases not matched to a gene. This CDR3 has 14 residues. The CDR3 loop is CASSFSGISGEQFF. The CDR3 bases are TGCGCCAGCAGCTTTAGCGGGATTAGCGGTGAGCAGTTCTTC.

This clonotype was seen repeatedly, ten times or more. The rearrangement uses TRBV3-1 and TRBJ1-4; D is ambiguous. The CDR3 totals 14 residues. CDR1 and CDR2 (germline): LGHDT, YNNKEL (reference sequence). The V end lost 4 bases, the J end lost 6 bases, and 12 bases lay between the germline ends. CDR3 bases: TGTGCCAGCAGCCGGGGAGTTCGGGATGAAAAACTGTTTTTT. It yields the protein CASSRGVRDEKLFF.

The chain joins TRBV19 to TRBJ1-4; D is uncertain. CDR1 is LNHDA and CDR2 is SQIVND in the germline V gene (reference sequence). V was clipped by 0 bases and J by 2 bases, with 10 bases between them. The CDR3 runs 16 residues. The DNA for the CDR3 is TGTGCCAGTAGTATAGATTGGTTCCAGACTAATGAAAAACTGTTTTTT. Encoded protein: CASSIDWFQTNEKLFF.

The chain combines TRBV7-2 with TRBJ2-1, with a possible D match to TRBD1 (5 bases). Matching the DNA end better, TRBJ2-7 makes the J call doubtful. The CDR3 is 13 amino acids. CDR1 is SGHTA and CDR2 is FQGNSA in the germline V gene. The CDR3 reads CASSLLPDNEQYF. The DNA of the CDR3 is TGTGCCAGCAGCCTACTACCGGACAATGAGCAGTACTTC.

V gene TRBV5-1 combines with J gene TRBJ1-1, with TRBD1 identical over 8 bases. The V gene end was trimmed by 0 bases and the J gene end by 1 base; junction bases not matched to a gene: 5. Germline V gene data show CDR1 as SGHRS and CDR2 as YFSETQ. This CDR3 comprises 16 residues. DNA for the CDR3: TGCGCCAGCAGCTTGGGACAGGGGCCCCAGAACACTGAAGCTTTCTTT. This translates into CASSLGQGPQNTEAFF.

This clonotype was recorded many times. The chain is built from TRBV19 and TRBJ1-1; D may be TRBD1 (6 bases). This CDR3 contains 13 residues. Germline V CDR1 and CDR2: LNHDA, SQIVND (reference sequence). V lost 7 bases and J lost 5, with 14 bases in between. The CDR3 nucleotides are TGTGCCAGTACCCGACGGGGGCTGACTGAAGCTTTCTTT. Protein sequence: CASTRRGLTEAFF.